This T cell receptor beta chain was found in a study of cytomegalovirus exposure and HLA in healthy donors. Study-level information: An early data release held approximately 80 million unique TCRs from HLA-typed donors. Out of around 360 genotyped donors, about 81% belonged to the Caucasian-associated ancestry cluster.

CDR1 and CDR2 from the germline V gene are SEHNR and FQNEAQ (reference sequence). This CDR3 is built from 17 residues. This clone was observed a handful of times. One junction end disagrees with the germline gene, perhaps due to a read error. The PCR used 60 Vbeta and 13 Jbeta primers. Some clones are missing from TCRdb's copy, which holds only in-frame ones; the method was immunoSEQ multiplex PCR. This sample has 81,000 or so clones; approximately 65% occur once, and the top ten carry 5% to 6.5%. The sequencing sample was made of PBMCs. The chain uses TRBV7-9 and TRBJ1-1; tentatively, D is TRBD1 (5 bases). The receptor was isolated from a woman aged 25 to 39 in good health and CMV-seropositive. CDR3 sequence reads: CSSSFAPGGILNTEAFF. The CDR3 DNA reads TGTTCCAGCAGCTTTGCGCCCGGGGGTATATTAAACACTGAAGCTTTCTTT.